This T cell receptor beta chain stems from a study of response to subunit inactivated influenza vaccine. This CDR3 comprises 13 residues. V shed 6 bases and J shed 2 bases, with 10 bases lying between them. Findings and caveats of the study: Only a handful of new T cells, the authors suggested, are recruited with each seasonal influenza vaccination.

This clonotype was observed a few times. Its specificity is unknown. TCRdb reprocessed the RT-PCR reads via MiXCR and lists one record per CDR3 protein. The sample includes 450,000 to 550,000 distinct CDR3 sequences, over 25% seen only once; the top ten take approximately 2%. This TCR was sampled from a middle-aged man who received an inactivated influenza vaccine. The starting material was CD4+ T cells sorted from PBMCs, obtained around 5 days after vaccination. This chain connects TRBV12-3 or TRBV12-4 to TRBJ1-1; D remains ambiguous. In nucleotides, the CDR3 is TGTGCCAGCAGCCCGCGGATAAACACTGAAGCTTTCTTT. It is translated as CASSPRINTEAFF.